This T cell receptor beta chain was sequenced in a study of OX40 agonist ivuxolimab in advanced cancers. Trimming removed 0 bases from V and 0 bases from J, with 20 bases in between. The CDR3 is made up of 19 amino acids. The germline CDR1 and CDR2 sequences are SGHNT and YENEEA. Method: immunoSEQ multiplex PCR; TCRdb's copy keeps in-frame clones and lacks some. The data contain some 62,000 clones, approximately 85% of them singletons. The chain recombines TRBV11-3 with TRBJ2-5; maybe TRBD1 (5 bases). The clonotype originates from an adult with an advanced solid tumor such as melanoma, head and neck, liver or kidney cancer. The sample was CD4+ or CD8+ T cells sorted from blood, taken in a trial of the OX40 agonist ivuxolimab. The CDR3 bases are TGTGCCAGCAGCTTAGATGGGCCCTTGGGAAGGGGCTACCAAGAGACCCAGTACTTC. Amino acids: CASSLDGPLGRGYQETQYF. Together with reference TRBV11-3 and TRBJ2-5, the CDR3 gives the full variable domain: EAGVVQSPRYKIIEKKQPVAFWCNPISGHNTLYWYLQNLGQGPELLIRYENEEAVDDSQLPKDRFSAERLKGVDSTLKIQPAELGDSAVYLCASSLDGPLGRGYQETQYFGPGTRLLVL.